This T cell receptor (beta chain) derives from a study of T cell responses to AZD1222 COVID-19 vaccine. The data were produced by immunoSEQ multiplex PCR, yet TCRdb's version contains in-frame clones alone and is incomplete. This sample has some 79,000 clones, with approximately 85% found just once. This CDR3 has 14 residues. Trimming took 6 bases from V and 2 from J, leaving 11 bases between them. Germline CDR1 reads MNHEY; CDR2 reads SVGAGI. About this clone: What it recognizes is unknown.

Combined were second doses at about 4 or about 12 weeks. Study-wide findings and caveats: Receipt of two AZD1222 doses was followed by a rise in Spike-specific TCR breadth and depth. Clonal diversity was possibly underestimated; the donors were predominantly white British and more often female.

This specimen was peripheral blood, taken 28 days after the second AZD1222 dose. This clonotype originated in an adult who received the AZD1222 COVID-19 vaccine. The rearrangement links TRBV6-5 to TRBJ1-5; D gene unclear. CDR3 protein: CASSGGDGNQPQHF. The CDR3 DNA is TGTGCCAGCAGCGGAGGTGATGGCAATCAGCCCCAGCATTTT.